The 27 T cell receptor beta chains given below trace back to one sample, sequenced in a study of molecular identifiers for immune sequencing clone quantification. TCRdb re-analysed the PCR reads in MiXCR, keeping a single row per CDR3 protein. The sample yields about 320,000 distinct CDR3 sequences, over 20% seen once. The source material was naive CD8+ T cells from blood, with Jurkat cell RNA spiked in. Subset: FACS-sorted CD8+CD4-CCR7+CD45RA+ naive T cells. These receptor sequences come from a human donor in good health. Some libraries in this study had Jurkat cell RNA spiked in.

This clonotype was seen many times. This chain joins TRBV9 and TRBJ2-2; D uncertain. Germline V gives CDR1 SGDLS, CDR2 YYNGEE. The CDR3 is 12 residues long. V was clipped by 3 bases and J by 6 bases, with 6 bases between them. The DNA of the CDR3 is TGTGCCAGCAGCGCCACTGCCGGGGAGCTGTTTTTT. Translated: CASSATAGELFF.

The chain links TRBV11-2 to TRBJ1-1; D not certain. V lost 4 bases and J 7 bases, leaving 19 bases between the germline ends. CDR1 and CDR2 from the germline V gene are SGHAT and FQNNGV. The CDR3 sequence is 15 residues long. The CDR3 here is CASSSEQHRRIEAFF. DNA of the CDR3: TGTGCCAGCAGCTCCGAACAGCACCGACGTATTGAAGCTTTCTTT.

This clonotype was detected many times. The chain carries TRBV4-3 and TRBJ2-7, with D tentatively TRBD1 or TRBD2 (6 bases each). This CDR3 is 18 amino acids long. Germline V gene data show CDR1 as LGHNA and CDR2 as YSLEER. V dropped 0 bases and J dropped 0 bases, with 18 bases sitting between them. The chain's CDR3 is CASSQDRLTGGSSYEQYF. In nucleotides, the CDR3 is TGCGCCAGCAGCCAAGATAGACTGACCGGGGGCAGCTCCTACGAGCAGTACTTC.

This clonotype was seen ten or more times. The chain couples TRBV5-1 to TRBJ1-2; perhaps TRBD1 as D (5 bases). V lost 4 bases, J lost 3 bases, and 10 bases lay in between. The CDR3 is 13 amino acids. Germline V lookup: CDR1 SGHRS, CDR2 YFSETQ. CDR3: CASSLDNHYGYTF. In nucleotides, the CDR3 is TGCGCCAGCAGCCTGGACAACCACTATGGCTACACCTTC.

As for this clonotype: This likely comes from a read error, as the CDR3 has no conserved phenylalanine or tryptophan at its end. The chain links TRBV11-2 to TRBJ2-7, with D perhaps given as TRBD1 or TRBD2 (5 bases each). The CDR3 sequence is 13 residues long. V was trimmed by 5 bases and J by 2 bases, leaving 10 bases between them. In germline, CDR1 is SGHAT, CDR2 FQNNGV. CDR3 DNA: TGTGCCAGCAGCGCAGGGACCGCCTACGAGCAGTACTGC. Amino acid sequence: CASSAGTAYEQYC.

This clonotype showed up just a few times. The CDR3 coding sequence is TGTGCCAGCAGCCAAGGAGGGCGGAACACTGAAGCTTTCTTT. Translation: CASSQGGRNTEAFF. This sequence joins TRBV3-1 and TRBJ1-1, with unresolved D. V was pared by 1 base and J by 1 base, with 7 bases between. The CDR3 runs to 14 residues. The germline V gene encodes CDR1 LGHDT and CDR2 YNNKEL (reference sequence).

Ten or more counts support this clonotype. V and J are TRBV27 and TRBJ1-5; the match to TRBD1 covers 7 bases. V shed 6 bases and J 6 bases; nucleotides not matched to a gene: 2. Germline-derived CDR1 and CDR2 are MNHEY and SMNVEV (reference sequence). This CDR3 has 12 residues. The CDR3 DNA sequence: TGTGCCAGCAGCACAGGGGTTCAGCCCCAGCATTTT. This translates into CASSTGVQPQHF.

This clonotype was found a few times. This chain connects TRBV15 to TRBJ2-7; a possible D gene is TRBD2 (6 bases). V shed 3 bases and J shed 4 bases, with 16 bases lying between them. This CDR3 has 15 amino acids. CDR1 and CDR2 from the germline V gene are LNHNV and YYDKDF (reference sequence). CDR3: CATSRTREIGYEQYF. Here the CDR3 DNA reads TGTGCCACCAGCAGGACTAGAGAAATCGGGTACGAGCAGTACTTC. Variable domain in full (rest from reference TRBV15 and TRBJ2-7): DAMVIQNPRYQVTQFGKPVTLSCSQTLNHNVMYWYQQKSSQAPKLLFHYYDKDFNNEADTPDNFQSRRPNTSFCFLDIRSPGLGDTAMYLCATSRTREIGYEQYFGPGTRLTVT.

This clonotype appeared a few times. The chain combines TRBV19 with TRBJ2-3, with 13 positions matching TRBD2. Germline loops: CDR1 LNHDA, CDR2 SQIVND (reference sequence). The junction had 2 bases not matched to a gene; V was cut back by 5 bases and J by 3 bases. The CDR3 has 15 amino acids. The CDR3, as DNA: TGTGCCAGTAGTGTGACTAGCGGGAGGACAGATACGCAGTATTTT. This translates into CASSVTSGRTDTQYF.

This rearrangement joins TRBV9 to TRBJ2-3, with D maybe TRBD2 (7 bases). From germline, CDR1 is SGDLS and CDR2 YYNGEE. This CDR3 has 14 residues. Trimming removed 3 bases from V and 2 bases from J, with 10 bases in between. CDR3 sequence: CASSGGGLTDTQYF. The CDR3 DNA reads TGTGCCAGCAGCGGGGGGGGCCTCACAGATACGCAGTATTTT.

As to this clonotype: The conserved final phenylalanine or tryptophan is absent from the CDR3, which likely points to a read error. The chain employs TRBV7-9 and TRBJ2-3, with TRBD2 as a possible D gene (6 bases). This CDR3 has 16 amino acids. Germline lookup yields CDR1 SEHNR and CDR2 FQNEAQ (reference sequence). The V end was cut by 5 bases, the J end by 5 bases, with 20 bases between. The DNA for the CDR3 is TGTGCCAGCAGCAAGTTCCCGGGACTTCTCGAAGATACGCAGTATCTT. Translation gives CASSKFPGLLEDTQYL.

Remarks on this clonotype: It may be a read error: a sequence one base away is much more abundant. V is TRBV5-1 and J is TRBJ2-7; 9 nucleotides line up with TRBD2. Germline assignment: CDR1 SGHRS and CDR2 YFSETQ. This CDR3 contains 15 residues. Trimming cost V 4 bases and J 9 bases; bases outside gene matches: 14. CDR3 amino acids: CASSPEAGGPSAQYF. DNA of the CDR3: TGCGCCAGCAGCCCGGAGGCGGGAGGGCCGTCCGCGCAGTACTTC.

The sample holds many counts of this clonotype. The chain is built from TRBV27 and TRBJ1-5, with a possible D match to TRBD1 (5 bases). Germline V gene data show CDR1 as MNHEY and CDR2 as SMNVEV (reference sequence). Deletions cut 8 bases from V and 3 bases from J, with 8 bases between. The CDR3 consists of 12 residues. The CDR3 region has the DNA TGTGCCAGCGGGGCTTCCAATCAGCCCCAGCATTTT. Amino acid sequence: CASGASNQPQHF.

This clonotype has at least ten counts. The genes are TRBV6-5 and TRBJ2-3; TRBD1 aligns across 8 bases. This CDR3 is 16 amino acids long. After removal of 0 bases from V and 2 bases from J, the junction contained 4 bases not matched to a gene. CDR1 is MNHEY, CDR2 SVGAGI, per germline. The CDR3 spells CASSYSRDRPTDTQYF. The CDR3 DNA follows: TGTGCCAGCAGTTACTCGAGGGACAGGCCCACAGATACGCAGTATTTT.

This clonotype appeared many times. This rearrangement joins TRBV4-3 to TRBJ1-1; weak D call: TRBD1 (6 bases). Germline CDR1 LGHNA, CDR2 YSLEER. The V and J ends lost 4 bases and 0 bases respectively, with 18 bases between them. The CDR3 is 17 amino acids. CDR3 sequence: CASSRGWGGPLNTEAFF. The CDR3 nucleotides are TGCGCCAGCAGCCGCGGTTGGGGGGGCCCACTGAACACTGAAGCTTTCTTT.

This clonotype was counted between two and nine times. The chain joins TRBV27 to TRBJ2-7; weak D call: TRBD1 (5 bases). V was shortened by 5 bases and J by 2 bases, with 10 bases between the two germline ends. The CDR3 totals 13 residues. Germline V lookup: CDR1 MNHEY, CDR2 SMNVEV (reference sequence). The CDR3 bases are TGTGCCAGCAGTGCGACAGTTACCTACGAGCAGTACTTC. It specifies CASSATVTYEQYF.

The chain has TRBV12-3 or TRBV12-4 and TRBJ2-1; 15 nucleotides align to TRBD2. This CDR3 comprises 16 residues. Trimming took 6 bases from V and 9 from J; bases not matched to a gene: 9. DNA of the CDR3: TGTGCCAGCAGCATCTTGGGACTAGCGGGGGGTGGTGAGCAGTTCTTC. Encoded protein: CASSILGLAGGGEQFF.

This clonotype was recorded at least ten times. V usage is TRBV4-1 and J usage is TRBJ1-1; no reliable D call. The CDR3 runs 13 residues. The germline CDR1 and CDR2 sequences are MGHRA and YSYEKL. Trimming removed 1 base at V and 6 bases at J, with 9 bases between. The DNA of the CDR3 is TGCGCCAGCAGCCAAGGAGCGGTCCCTGAAGCTTTCTTT. It codes for CASSQGAVPEAFF.

Points on this clonotype: A much larger clone differs from this one at a single base, so this may be a read error. CDR3 residues: CASSSTGCLGHEQYF. The CDR3 DNA reads TGTGCCAGCAGTTCGACAGGGTGTTTAGGCCACGAGCAGTACTTC. V and J are TRBV28 and TRBJ2-7; 7 bases align to TRBD1. This CDR3 region has 15 residues. The germline V gene has CDR1 MDHEN and CDR2 SYDVKM. With V trimmed by 4 bases and J by 5 bases, 11 bases remained unmatched.

The chain has TRBV27 and TRBJ2-7, with a weak D call TRBD1 (6 bases). Deletions cut 1 base from V and 6 bases from J, with 13 bases between. Germline V CDR1 and CDR2: MNHEY, SMNVEV (reference sequence). The CDR3 consists of 14 residues. In DNA, the CDR3 is TGTGCCAGCAGTTTATTAGGGGGTTATATCGAGCAGTACTTC. It specifies CASSLLGGYIEQYF.

Of note for this clonotype: Mismatch with germline at one junction end may stem from a read error. The chain has TRBV12-3 or TRBV12-4 and TRBJ2-7; D is perhaps TRBD1 or TRBD2 (5 bases each). CDR3 length: 15 residues. This CDR3 reads CVSSLRQGPSYEQYF. The CDR3 DNA follows: TGTGTCAGCAGTTTAAGGCAGGGACCTAGCTACGAGCAGTACTTC.

The table lists this clonotype with a few counts. The chain joins TRBV12-3 or TRBV12-4 to TRBJ2-2; 7 bases agree with TRBD1. The CDR3 consists of 13 residues. After removal of 5 bases from V and 6 bases from J, the junction contained 3 bases not matched to a gene. CDR3 sequence (DNA): TGTGCCAGCAGTATGACAGGGTCCGGGGAGCTGTTTTTT. Translated, it gives CASSMTGSGELFF.

V and J are TRBV11-2 and TRBJ2-3, with D perhaps matching TRBD1 or TRBD2 (6 bases each). Trimming took 0 bases from V and 0 from J, leaving 16 bases between them. This CDR3 is built from 18 residues. Germline CDR1 is SGHAT and CDR2 is FQNNGV. CDR3 in DNA: TGTGCCAGCAGCTTAGACTGGGGGCTAGCGCCTAGCACAGATACGCAGTATTTT. As protein: CASSLDWGLAPSTDTQYF.

The chain links TRBV12-3 or TRBV12-4 to TRBJ2-1; D possibly corresponds to TRBD2 (5 bases). The V and J ends lost 6 bases and 9 bases respectively, with 12 bases between them. This CDR3 is built from 12 residues. CDR3 region: CASSVGVTEQFF. Here the CDR3 DNA reads TGTGCCAGCAGCGTCGGGGTTACTGAGCAGTTCTTC.

This clonotype has just a few counts. The chain has TRBV12-3 or TRBV12-4 and TRBJ2-1; 10 bases are shared with TRBD2. This CDR3 is 15 amino acids long. V shed 6 bases and J 14 bases; nucleotides not matched to a gene: 16. This CDR3 reads CASSPKVVAGGEKFF. In DNA form, the CDR3 reads TGTGCCAGCAGCCCAAAGGTGGTAGCGGGGGGAGAGAAGTTCTTC.

This clonotype was recorded many times. V is TRBV30 and J is TRBJ2-7, with D uncertain. The CDR3 runs 13 residues. V lost 0 bases and J lost 5, with 11 bases in between. In germline, CDR1 is GTSNPN, CDR2 SVGIG (reference sequence). The CDR3 sequence is CAWSVGQAHEQYF. The CDR3 bases are TGTGCCTGGAGTGTAGGCCAGGCCCACGAGCAGTACTTC. Based on the CDR3 plus reference TRBV30 and TRBJ2-7, the full variable domain is SQTIHQWPATLVQPVGSPLSLECTVEGTSNPNLYWYRQAAGRGLQLLFYSVGIGQISSEVPQNLSASRPQDRQFILSSKKLLLSDSGFYLCAWSVGQAHEQYFGPGTRLTVT.

The CDR3 region is CASSLGVGGGQTNRNYEQYF. CDR3 bases: TGTGCCAGCAGCTTAGGGGTCGGCGGGGGCCAGACCAACCGAAACTACGAGCAGTACTTC. The chain is built from TRBV7-2 and TRBJ2-7, with a tentative D call TRBD2 (7 bases). Per germline, CDR1 SGHTA and CDR2 FQGNSA. V lost 1 base and J 3 bases, leaving 28 bases between the germline ends. The CDR3 sequence is 20 residues long.